The 12 T cell receptor beta chains below come from one sample, sequenced in a study of T cells after yellow fever vaccination. MiXCR, run by TCRdb on the 5' RACE reads, gives a single entry per CDR3 protein. The table lists hundreds of thousands of distinct CDR3 sequences, 8.7% of them singletons. The sequencing used CD4+ T cells sorted from PBMCs, collected 5 days after the yellow fever booster vaccination. These receptors all stem from a man younger than 30 who received the YFV17D yellow fever vaccine.

This clonotype has more than one count but fewer than ten. The CDR3 spells CASSLGQPGTGELFF. The CDR3 DNA reads as TGTGCCAGCAGCCTGGGACAACCGGGCACCGGGGAGCTGTTTTTT. The V gene is TRBV11-2, the J gene TRBJ2-2; TRBD1 is a possible D gene (6 bases). Germline V CDR1 and CDR2: SGHAT, FQNNGV. This CDR3 is 15 amino acids long. V dropped 5 bases and J dropped 4 bases, with 14 bases sitting between them.

V and J are TRBV5-1 and TRBJ1-1, with 10 bases fitting TRBD1. The CDR3 contains 15 residues. Germline V lookup: CDR1 SGHRS, CDR2 YFSETQ. V lost 2 bases and J lost 1; bases outside the gene matches: 2. CDR3 region: CASSFGTGENTEAFF. CDR3 nucleotides: TGCGCCAGCAGCTTTGGGACAGGGGAGAACACTGAAGCTTTCTTT.

The J gene is TRBJ2-7, the V gene TRBV20-1; D perhaps matches TRBD1 (5 bases). This CDR3 has 14 residues. CDR1 DFQATT and CDR2 SNEGSKA come from the germline V gene (reference sequence). Trimming removed 6 bases at V and 6 bases at J, with 21 bases between. This CDR3 is CSARALRGPGEQYF. Here the CDR3 DNA reads TGCAGTGCAAGGGCCCTAAGGGGTCCGGGCGAGCAGTACTTC.

This clonotype came up a few times. This chain uses TRBV18 with TRBJ1-1; TRBD1 might be the D (6 bases). Looked up from germline, CDR1 is KGHSH and CDR2 is LQKENI. This CDR3 region has 13 residues. Trimming took 6 bases from V and 2 from J, leaving 10 bases between them. As DNA, the CDR3 is TGTGCCAGCTCCGGACAGAAAAACACTGAAGCTTTCTTT. Its translation: CASSGQKNTEAFF. The variable domain in full, with the rest retrieved from reference TRBV18 and TRBJ1-1, is NAGVMQNPRHLVRRRGQEARLRCSPMKGHSHVYWYRQLPEEGLKFMVYLQKENIIDESGMPKERFSAEFPKEGPSILRIQQVVRGDSAAYFCASSGQKNTEAFFGQGTRLTVV.

This clonotype was counted ten times or more. The CDR3 here is CASSFPSSYNEQFF. The CDR3 DNA reads as TGCGCCAGCAGCTTTCCGAGCTCCTACAATGAGCAGTTCTTC. This chain uses TRBV5-1 with TRBJ2-1; no reliable D call. CDR1 and CDR2 from the germline V gene are SGHRS and YFSETQ. The CDR3 contains 14 residues. Trimming removed 2 bases at V and 0 bases at J, with 6 bases between.

The chain recombines TRBV4-2 with TRBJ1-4, with a possible D match to TRBD1 (6 bases). Germline values: CDR1 LGHNA, CDR2 YNFKEQ. The CDR3 contains 16 residues. Trimming shortened V by 4 bases and J by 8 bases, and 20 bases separated the two germline ends. CDR3 in DNA: TGTGCCAGCAGCCGGGGTTCCGGGACACTTTGGGAAAAACTGTTTTTT. Protein sequence: CASSRGSGTLWEKLFF.

This clonotype occurred a few times. The rearrangement links TRBV7-9 to TRBJ1-2; 7 nucleotides line up with TRBD1. Germline V CDR1 and CDR2: SEHNR, FQNEAQ (reference sequence). This CDR3 has 14 residues. The V and J ends lost 5 bases and 6 bases, in that order; junction bases with no gene match: 9. CDR3 sequence: CASSADRAEHGYTF. The CDR3, as DNA: TGTGCCAGCAGCGCCGACAGGGCGGAACATGGCTACACCTTC.

This sequence joins TRBV3-1 and TRBJ2-7; D might be TRBD1 (6 bases). Deletions cut 1 base from V and 5 bases from J, with 15 bases between. There are 15 residues in the CDR3. Germline lookup yields CDR1 LGHDT and CDR2 YNNKEL (reference sequence). As DNA, the CDR3 is TGTGCCAGCAGCCAAGGGGTACAGGGTCGGAACGAGCAGTACTTC. Amino acids: CASSQGVQGRNEQYF.

V gene TRBV7-3 combines with J gene TRBJ2-3; D not resolved. This CDR3 comprises 13 residues. V was trimmed by 3 bases and J by 3 bases, leaving 7 bases between them. Germline V gene lookup returns CDR1 SGHTA and CDR2 FQGTGA. CDR3 nucleotides: TGTGCCAGCAGCTTCACCCAGACAGATACGCAGTATTTT. Translated: CASSFTQTDTQYF.

The V and J genes are TRBV7-2 and TRBJ2-3, with TRBD1 as a possible D gene (7 bases). This CDR3 has 15 residues. The germline V gene has CDR1 SGHTA and CDR2 FQGNSA. The V end lost 5 bases, the J end lost 2 bases, and 14 bases lay between the germline ends. CDR3 in DNA: TGTGCCAGCAGCAAGGGGGCGGGGTTCACAGATACGCAGTATTTT. It translates to CASSKGAGFTDTQYF.

The chain is built from TRBV7-2 and TRBJ2-5; D could derive from TRBD1 or TRBD2 (5 bases each). V dropped 2 bases and J dropped 4 bases, with 17 bases sitting between them. CDR1 is SGHTA and CDR2 is FQGNSA in the germline V gene. The CDR3 runs 16 residues. The CDR3 protein is CASSLMGTPPTETQYF. The CDR3 bases are TGTGCCAGCAGCTTAATGGGGACGCCCCCCACAGAGACCCAGTACTTC.

Note on this clonotype: One end of the junction varies from germline; a read error may be responsible. The chain carries TRBV9 and TRBJ1-5; the D gene is possibly TRBD1 (5 bases). This CDR3 region has 15 residues. CDR1 and CDR2 from the germline V gene are SGDLS and YYNGEE. This chain's CDR3 is CASSLHRGSNKPQHF. CDR3 nucleotides: TGTGCCAGCAGCCTCCACCGGGGGAGCAATAAGCCCCAGCATTTT.